This TCR beta chain comes out of a study of T cells after yellow fever vaccination. Study information: Fractions containing few cells were prepared with SMART-Seq v4 Ultra Low Input. Whole-study results and caveats: A large majority of primary-vaccination clones showed up again after the booster (approximately 95% CD4, 75% to 90% CD8).

CDR1 is SGHKS and CDR2 is YYEKEE in the germline V gene (reference sequence). CDR3 length: 13 amino acids. The V end was cut by 0 bases, the J end by 9 bases, with 9 bases between. One entry per CDR3 protein, called by TCRdb with MiXCR from the 5' RACE reads. The profile shows some 250,000 distinct CDR3 sequences, approximately 3.6% of them singletons. This clonotype showed up many times. No antigen is known for it. This chain joins TRBV5-5 and TRBJ2-2; no firm D call. The material sequenced was PBMCs, taken 15 days after the yellow fever booster vaccination. This clonotype originated in a young man who received the YFV17D yellow fever vaccine. CDR3 coding DNA: TGTGCCAGCAGCTTGGTCGGCGGTTGGGAGCTGTTTTTT. Translating gives CASSLVGGWELFF. The full variable domain, in which reference TRBV5-5 and TRBJ2-2 provide the parts outside the CDR3, is DAGVTQSPTHLIKTRGQQVTLRCSPISGHKSVSWYQQVLGQGPQFIFQYYEKEERGRGNFPDRFSARQFPNYSSELNVNALLLGDSALYLCASSLVGGWELFFGEGSRLTVL.